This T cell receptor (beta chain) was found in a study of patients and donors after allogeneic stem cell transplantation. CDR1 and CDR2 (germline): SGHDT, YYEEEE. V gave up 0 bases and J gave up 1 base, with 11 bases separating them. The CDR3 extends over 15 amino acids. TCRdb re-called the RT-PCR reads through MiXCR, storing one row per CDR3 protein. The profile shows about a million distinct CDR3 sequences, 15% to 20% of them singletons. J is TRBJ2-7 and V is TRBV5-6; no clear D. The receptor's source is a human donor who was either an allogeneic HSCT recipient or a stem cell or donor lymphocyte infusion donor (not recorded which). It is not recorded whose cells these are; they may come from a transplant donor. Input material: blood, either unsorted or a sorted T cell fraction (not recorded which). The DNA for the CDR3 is TGTGCCAGCAGCTTGGCCCCCGAGATATCCTACGAGCAGTACTTC. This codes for CASSLAPEISYEQYF. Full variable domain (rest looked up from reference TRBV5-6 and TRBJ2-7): DAGVTQSPTHLIKTRGQQVTLRCSPKSGHDTVSWYQQALGQGPQFIFQYYEEEERQRGNFPDRFSGHQFPNYSSELNVNALLLGDSALYLCASSLAPEISYEQYFGPGTRLTVT.